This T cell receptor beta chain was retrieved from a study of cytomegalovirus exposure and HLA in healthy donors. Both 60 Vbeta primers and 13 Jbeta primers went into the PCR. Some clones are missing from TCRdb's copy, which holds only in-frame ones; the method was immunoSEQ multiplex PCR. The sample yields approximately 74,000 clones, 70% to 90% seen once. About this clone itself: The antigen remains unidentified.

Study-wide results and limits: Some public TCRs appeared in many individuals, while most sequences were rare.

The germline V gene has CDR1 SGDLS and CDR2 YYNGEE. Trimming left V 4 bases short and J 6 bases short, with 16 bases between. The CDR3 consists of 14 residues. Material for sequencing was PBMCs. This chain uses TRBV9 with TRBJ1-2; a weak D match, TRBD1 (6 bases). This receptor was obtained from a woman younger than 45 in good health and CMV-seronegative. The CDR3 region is CASSPPGRGNGYTF. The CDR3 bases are TGTGCCAGCAGCCCTCCAGGTAGGGGGAATGGCTACACCTTC.